The 21 T cell receptor beta chains presented below share a single source sample, sequenced in a study of shared clonotypes between healthy human individuals. Using immunoSEQ multiplex PCR, the repertoire was profiled, and TCRdb retains in-frame clones only, with some absent. Among over a million clones listed, under 80% were seen once. The sequenced material came from memory CD4+ T cells sorted from blood. Indicated subset: CD45RA-negative fraction. These TCRs come from a man younger than 35 in good health.

This rearrangement joins TRBV30 to TRBJ2-3; 10 bases are a match to TRBD2. The CDR3 covers 14 residues. After removal of 4 bases from V and 10 bases from J, the junction contained 11 bases not matched to a gene. Per the germline V gene, CDR1 is GTSNPN and CDR2 is SVGIG (reference sequence). The CDR3 region has the DNA TGTGCCTGGACAGACGGAAAGCGGGAGGGGCCGCAGTATTTT. This codes for CAWTDGKREGPQYF.

V is TRBV18 and J is TRBJ2-3; TRBD1 might be the D (6 bases). Trimming cost V 2 bases and J 2 bases, with 14 bases left between them. Germline V gives CDR1 KGHSH, CDR2 LQKENI. The CDR3 extends over 16 amino acids. This CDR3 is CASSPIPTGYTDTQYF. The CDR3 region has the DNA TGTGCCAGCTCACCAATACCGACAGGATACACAGATACGCAGTATTTT. Variable domain in full (rest from reference TRBV18 and TRBJ2-3): NAGVMQNPRHLVRRRGQEARLRCSPMKGHSHVYWYRQLPEEGLKFMVYLQKENIIDESGMPKERFSAEFPKEGPSILRIQQVVRGDSAAYFCASSPIPTGYTDTQYFGPGTRLTVL.

The chain couples TRBV9 to TRBJ1-1; 10 bases match TRBD1. Germline V gene data show CDR1 as SGDLS and CDR2 as YYNGEE. The CDR3 has 18 amino acids. Unmatched junction bases numbered 16, after V lost 5 bases and J lost 3 bases. In DNA, the CDR3 is TGTGCCAGCAGTGGAACCACTTCGCCGGGACAGGGGCACACTGAAGCTTTCTTT. It translates to CASSGTTSPGQGHTEAFF.

J is TRBJ2-3 and V is TRBV7-3; the D gene is possibly TRBD1 (5 bases). The V gene lost 5 bases and the J gene lost 2 bases, with 14 bases spanning the gap. Germline CDR1 reads SGHTA; CDR2 reads FQGTGA. The CDR3 runs 15 residues. CDR3 nucleotide sequence: TGTGCCAGCAGCCTCGGCGTAGGGGCCACAGATACGCAGTATTTT. Amino acids: CASSLGVGATDTQYF.

The chain couples TRBV28 to TRBJ1-3; TRBD1 is a possible D gene (5 bases). The V end was cut by 2 bases, the J end by 11 bases, with 16 bases between. This CDR3 is 14 amino acids long. CDR1 is MDHEN, CDR2 SYDVKM, per germline. The CDR3 loop is CASSLGARAAAIYF. The CDR3 bases are TGTGCCAGCAGTTTAGGAGCCAGGGCAGCAGCCATATATTTT. The whole variable domain, remainder taken from reference TRBV28 and TRBJ1-3, is DVKVTQSSRYLVKRTGEKVFLECVQDMDHENMFWYRQDPGLGLRLIYFSYDVKMKEKGDIPEGYSVSREKKERFSLILESASTNQTSMYLCASSLGARAAAIYFGEGSWLTVV.

The rearrangement links TRBV7-2 to TRBJ1-2; 10 nucleotides align to TRBD1. The germline V gene has CDR1 SGHTA and CDR2 FQGNSA. V lost 0 bases, J lost 3 bases, and 7 bases stayed unmatched. The CDR3 has 17 residues. In DNA form, the CDR3 reads TGTGCCAGCAGCTTAGCCCGGACAGGGGGGCCAGACTATGGCTACACCTTC. Its translation is CASSLARTGGPDYGYTF. The whole variable domain, filled in from reference TRBV7-2 and TRBJ1-2, reads GAGVSQSPSNKVTEKGKDVELRCDPISGHTALYWYRQSLGQGLEFLIYFQGNSAPDKSGLPSDRFSAERTGGSVSTLTIQRTQQEDSAVYLCASSLARTGGPDYGYTFGSGTRLTVV.

This clone turned up a few times. This rearrangement joins TRBV27 to TRBJ1-6, with 8 bases identical to TRBD1. Germline assignment: CDR1 MNHEY and CDR2 SMNVEV (reference sequence). The CDR3 loop spans 14 amino acids. V shed 5 bases, J shed 10 bases, and the junction held 7 bases outside the gene matches. This CDR3 reads CASSTTGEASPLHF. The CDR3 DNA sequence: TGTGCCAGCAGTACGACAGGGGAGGCCTCACCCCTCCACTTT.

This chain uses TRBV23-1 with TRBJ1-5, with no clear D. TRBV23-1 is labeled an ORF, and its function is uncertain. Trimming shortened V by 7 bases and J by 5 bases, and 12 bases separated the two germline ends. The CDR3 contains 13 residues. The CDR3 protein is CASIGPGDQPQHF. CDR3 in DNA: TGCGCCAGCATAGGCCCAGGCGATCAGCCCCAGCATTTT.

This clone was found many times. The V call is TRBV5-4, the J call TRBJ2-3, with D possibly TRBD2 on 6 matching bases. V lost 3 bases to trimming and J lost 3 bases, with 11 bases between them. Germline CDR1 reads SGHNT; CDR2 reads YYREEE (reference sequence). This CDR3 comprises 14 residues. CDR3: CASSSPLATDTQYF. In nucleotides, the CDR3 is TGTGCCAGCAGCTCGCCGCTAGCGACAGATACGCAGTATTTT.

This chain links TRBV2 with TRBJ2-1, with 15 bases that match TRBD2. The germline V gene encodes CDR1 SNHLY and CDR2 FYNNEI. CDR3 size: 16 residues. V lost 5 bases, J lost 3 bases, and 2 bases stayed unmatched. CDR3 in DNA: TGTGCCAGCAGTAGGACTAGCGGGGGGGTCTACAATGAGCAGTTCTTC. Its protein is CASSRTSGGVYNEQFF.

The rearrangement joins TRBV4-3 to TRBJ2-1; TRBD1 agrees at 7 bases. The junction had 8 bases not matched to a gene; V was cut back by 6 bases and J by 9 bases. Germline CDR1 and CDR2: LGHNA and YSLEER. The CDR3 is made up of 13 amino acids. In nucleotides, the CDR3 is TGCGCCAGCAGGGGACAGATCGGCGGTGAGCAGTTCTTC. It is translated as CASRGQIGGEQFF.

In the case of this clone: The same CDR3 is also encoded by other DNA sequences in this sample. The V and J genes are TRBV19 and TRBJ2-1, with unresolved D. The V gene's germline CDR1 is LNHDA and CDR2 SQIVND (reference sequence). The germline V and J ends were trimmed by 3 bases and 7 bases, with 4 bases remaining between them. This CDR3 spans 11 amino acids. In DNA form, the CDR3 reads TGTGCCAGTAGTATCGTGAATGAGCAGTTCTTC. As protein: CASSIVNEQFF.

The V gene is TRBV13, the J gene TRBJ1-2; 9 positions agree with TRBD1. V gave up 5 bases and J gave up 8 bases; unmatched junction bases: 6. Germline V gene data show CDR1 as PRHDT and CDR2 as FYEKMQ (reference sequence). The CDR3 consists of 13 residues. As DNA, the CDR3 is TGTGCCAGCAGCCCGGGACAGGGATTAGGCTACACCTTC. This sequence encodes CASSPGQGLGYTF. The entire variable domain, with the rest obtained from reference TRBV13 and TRBJ1-2, is as follows: AAGVIQSPRHLIKEKRETATLKCYPIPRHDTVYWYQQGPGQDPQFLISFYEKMQSDKGSIPDRFSAQQFSDYHSELNMSSLELGDSALYFCASSPGQGLGYTFGSGTRLTVV.

This sequence joins TRBV11-2 and TRBJ2-3, with TRBD1 as a possible D gene (5 bases). V gave up 0 bases and J gave up 8 bases, with 12 bases separating them. CDR1 and CDR2 from the germline V gene are SGHAT and FQNNGV. This CDR3 spans 14 amino acids. The CDR3 sequence: CASSLDLTQGTQYF. CDR3 sequence (DNA): TGTGCCAGCAGCTTAGATCTAACGCAGGGTACGCAGTATTTT.

This clone is a singleton in its sample. The chain links TRBV19 to TRBJ1-2; D is possibly TRBD1 (5 bases). Germline CDR1 LNHDA, CDR2 SQIVND (reference sequence). The CDR3 length is 15 residues. V lost 6 bases and J lost 2, with 16 bases in between. The CDR3, as DNA: TGTGCCAGTAGAACCGGGACCGAGAAGAACTATGGCTACACCTTC. As protein: CASRTGTEKNYGYTF.

The chain is built from TRBV7-2 and TRBJ2-7, with D hard to call. Germline assignment: CDR1 SGHTA and CDR2 FQGNSA. The V gene lost 0 bases and the J gene lost 0 bases, with 12 bases spanning the gap. This CDR3 is built from 16 residues. The DNA of the CDR3 is TGTGCCAGCAGCTTAGCGCGCTCCCTAAGCTCCTACGAGCAGTACTTC. Protein: CASSLARSLSSYEQYF. Using reference TRBV7-2 and TRBJ2-7 for the parts outside the CDR3, the full variable domain is GAGVSQSPSNKVTEKGKDVELRCDPISGHTALYWYRQSLGQGLEFLIYFQGNSAPDKSGLPSDRFSAERTGGSVSTLTIQRTQQEDSAVYLCASSLARSLSSYEQYFGPGTRLTVT.

About this clone: This may stem from a read error, because a much larger clone lies one nucleotide away. The rearrangement uses TRBV4-3 and TRBJ2-5; 12 bases align to TRBD2. The CDR3 loop spans 15 amino acids. J gave up 5 bases and V 1 base, and 2 bases lay outside the gene matches. The germline CDR1 and CDR2 sequences are LGHNA and YSLEER. CDR3 amino acids: CASSQGLAGVETQYF. CDR3 DNA sequence: TGCGCCAGCAGCCAAGGACTAGCGGGAGTTGAGACCCAGTACTTC.

This chain uses TRBV6-6 with TRBJ2-7; D may be TRBD2 (6 bases). The CDR3 has 14 amino acids. Trimming shortened V by 0 bases and J by 6 bases, and 12 bases separated the two germline ends. The germline CDR1 and CDR2 sequences are MNHNY and SVGAGI (reference sequence). CDR3 nucleotides: TGTGCCAGCAGTTACTCGCTACTAGCCGGCGAGCAGTACTTC. Its protein product is CASSYSLLAGEQYF.

The chain employs TRBV5-1 and TRBJ2-2, with D unclear. The germline V gene has CDR1 SGHRS and CDR2 YFSETQ. CDR3 length equals 11 residues. V gave up 7 bases and J gave up 7 bases, with 8 bases separating them. The CDR3 coding sequence is TGCGCCAGCTCCACCATCGGGGAGCTGTTTTTT. This gives the protein CASSTIGELFF.

Details on this clone: The sample contains more than one DNA sequence encoding this CDR3. The V call is TRBV7-2, the J call TRBJ1-5, with 7 bases identical to TRBD1. The CDR3 is 13 amino acids. J was trimmed by 7 bases and V by 4 bases; bases with no gene match: 4. From germline, CDR1 is SGHTA and CDR2 FQGNSA. CDR3 in DNA: TGTGCCAGCAGCTACAGGGGAGGGCAGCCCCAGCATTTT. Translating it yields CASSYRGGQPQHF. Filled out from reference TRBV7-2 and TRBJ1-5, the complete variable domain reads GAGVSQSPSNKVTEKGKDVELRCDPISGHTALYWYRQSLGQGLEFLIYFQGNSAPDKSGLPSDRFSAERTGGSVSTLTIQRTQQEDSAVYLCASSYRGGQPQHFGDGTRLSIL.

Only a few counts were recorded for this clone. J is TRBJ2-7 and V is TRBV5-6; weak D call: TRBD2 (5 bases). The CDR3 is made up of 13 amino acids. CDR1 is SGHDT and CDR2 is YYEEEE in the germline V gene. V was pared by 5 bases and J by 11 bases, with 20 bases between. CDR3 residues: CASRDRTDSGEYF. In DNA form, the CDR3 reads TGTGCCAGCAGAGACCGGACCGATTCCGGGGAGTACTTC.